The present TCR beta chain was sequenced within a study of CD8 T cells in Susac syndrome. Overall study results and limits: The study recognized that the number of individuals in its TCR sequencing and HLA analysis was relatively small.

This clonotype was seen more than once but under ten times. The antigen is unknown. The CD8+ and CD4+ T cells were negatively isolated, with the TEMRA cells enriched by FACS. Random hexamers were used to reverse transcribe an amount of about 0.45 to 1 ug RNA. Coverage of TCR beta CDR3 amplification by immunoSEQ multiplex PCR extended to 54 Vbeta and 13 Jbeta. Each CDR3 protein gets one entry after TCRdb re-called the immunoSEQ multiplex PCR reads with MiXCR. Here the sample spans approximately 80,000 distinct CDR3 sequences, 91% being singletons. Deletions cut 1 base from V and 7 bases from J, with 10 bases between. The germline V gene encodes CDR1 SEHNR and CDR2 FQNEAQ (reference sequence). The CDR3 length is 13 residues.

This receptor was obtained from a human donor with multiple sclerosis. The sequenced material came from CD8+ T cells from PBMCs. V and J are TRBV7-9 and TRBJ1-1; no reliable D call. CDR3 sequence: CASSLVRTNEAFF. The CDR3 nucleotides are TGTGCCAGCAGCTTAGTGAGGACGAATGAAGCTTTCTTT.